These 28 T cell receptor beta chains were all obtained from the same sample, sequenced in a study of shared clonotypes between healthy human individuals. The data were produced by immunoSEQ multiplex PCR, yet TCRdb's version contains in-frame clones alone and is incomplete. The repertoire consists of 2 million to 2.5 million clones, with roughly 96% occurring once and the leading ten covering 0.1% to 0.15%. Sample: naive CD4+ T cells sorted from blood. Indicated subset: CD45RA+ positively selected. These TCRs come from a man aged 18 to 30 in good health.

The chain links TRBV5-5 to TRBJ2-7; D is unclear. Germline CDR1 and CDR2: SGHKS and YYEKEE (reference sequence). Trimming took 3 bases from V and 4 from J, leaving 17 bases between them. The CDR3 is made up of 15 amino acids. In DNA form, the CDR3 reads TGTGCCAGCAGCTATTCTACGGGTCTCGGGTACGAGCAGTACTTC. Encoded protein: CASSYSTGLGYEQYF.

The chain is built from TRBV11-2 and TRBJ2-4; D call uncertain. CDR3 size: 17 residues. The germline CDR1 and CDR2 sequences are SGHAT and FQNNGV. Trimming removed 3 bases at V and 0 bases at J, with 15 bases between. The DNA for the CDR3 is TGTGCCAGCAGCTTTGCCGTGGACCTTCAAGCCAAAAACATTCAGTACTTC. It is translated as CASSFAVDLQAKNIQYF.

This chain's CDR3 is CASSVRASTGELFF. Here the CDR3 DNA reads TGTGCCAGCAGTGTACGGGCGAGCACCGGGGAGCTGTTTTTT. The rearrangement links TRBV2 to TRBJ2-2; D is undetermined. Germline CDR1 SNHLY, CDR2 FYNNEI. The length of the CDR3 is 14 residues. V was pared by 4 bases and J by 4 bases, with 10 bases between. Looking up the rest from reference TRBV2 and TRBJ2-2 gives the full variable domain: EPEVTQTPSHQVTQMGQEVILRCVPISNHLYFYWYRQILGQKVEFLVSFYNNEISEKSEIFDDQFSVERPDGSNFTLKIRSTKLEDSAMYFCASSVRASTGELFFGEGSRLTVL.

The rearrangement links TRBV15 to TRBJ2-7; no reliable D call. The length of the CDR3 is 13 residues. V was trimmed by 3 bases and J by 7 bases, leaving 13 bases between them. The germline gives CDR1 LNHNV, CDR2 YYDKDF (reference sequence). CDR3 amino acids: CATSSLTISEQYF. As DNA, the CDR3 is TGTGCCACCAGCAGCCTTACCATAAGTGAGCAGTACTTC. Full variable domain (remainder filled in from reference TRBV15 and TRBJ2-7): DAMVIQNPRYQVTQFGKPVTLSCSQTLNHNVMYWYQQKSSQAPKLLFHYYDKDFNNEADTPDNFQSRRPNTSFCFLDIRSPGLGDTAMYLCATSSLTISEQYFGPGTRLTVT.

The CDR3 sequence is CASSFNEVGQPQHF. The CDR3 coding sequence is TGTGCCAGCAGCTTCAACGAGGTGGGTCAGCCCCAGCATTTT. The chain uses TRBV7-2 and TRBJ1-5; no firm D call. The V end lost 3 bases, the J end lost 6 bases, and 12 bases lay between the germline ends. The CDR3 runs to 14 residues. Germline V gene data show CDR1 as SGHTA and CDR2 as FQGNSA.

This sequence joins TRBV29-1 and TRBJ2-7; perhaps TRBD1 as D (5 bases). This CDR3 spans 12 amino acids. Looked up from germline, CDR1 is SQVTM and CDR2 is ANQGSEA. The germline V and J ends were trimmed by 3 bases and 0 bases, with 6 bases remaining between them. In DNA form, the CDR3 reads TGCAGCGTTGAGACAGACTCCTACGAGCAGTACTTC. Translation gives CSVETDSYEQYF.

V and J are TRBV21-1 and TRBJ2-7; the table's D gene call, TRBD2, was not cross checked with the DNA. TRBV21-1 is a pseudogene locus. CDR3 size: 14 residues. CDR3 amino acids: CASSKRRVGYEQYF. The CDR3 DNA follows: TGTGCCAGCAGCAAACGGAGGGTAGGTTACGAGCAGTACTTC.

The gene calls are TRBV10-3 and TRBJ2-2; 12 bases map to TRBD2. The V gene end was trimmed by 8 bases and the J gene end by 0 bases; junction bases not matched to a gene: 1. The CDR3 sequence is 15 residues long. Germline V lookup: CDR1 ENHRY, CDR2 SYGVKD. In DNA form, the CDR3 reads TGTGCCATCCGGACTAGCGGGACGAACACCGGGGAGCTGTTTTTT. This codes for CAIRTSGTNTGELFF.

The chain uses TRBV30 and TRBJ2-2; D call uncertain. The CDR3 consists of 13 residues. Germline values: CDR1 GTSNPN, CDR2 SVGIG (reference sequence). V shed 5 bases and J shed 8 bases, with 15 bases lying between them. CDR3 sequence (DNA): TGTGCCTGGGCCCGGGCTGAAGGGGGGGAGCTGTTTTTT. The encoded protein is CAWARAEGGELFF.

J is TRBJ1-1 and V is TRBV2; D is undetermined. With 2 bases removed from V and 0 bases from J, the gap between germline ends came to 4 bases. CDR1 is SNHLY and CDR2 is FYNNEI in the germline V gene. The CDR3 covers 13 residues. CDR3 in DNA: TGTGCCAGCAGTGAATATGTGAACACTGAAGCTTTCTTT. As protein: CASSEYVNTEAFF.

The table lists this clone with a count of one. The V gene is TRBV7-2, the J gene TRBJ2-7, with 7 bases that match TRBD2. Trimming at V came to 3 bases and at J to 4 bases, leaving 6 bases not matched to a gene. This CDR3 comprises 14 residues. The germline gives CDR1 SGHTA, CDR2 FQGNSA. CDR3 sequence reads: CASSFVGGPYEQYF. Here the CDR3 DNA reads TGTGCCAGCAGCTTCGTGGGAGGGCCGTACGAGCAGTACTTC.

This chain joins TRBV10-3 and TRBJ1-5; the match to TRBD1 covers 9 bases. CDR3 length: 14 amino acids. V lost 6 bases and J lost 9; bases outside the gene matches: 9. Germline lookup yields CDR1 ENHRY and CDR2 SYGVKD. The CDR3 sequence: CAISLGQGVGPQHF. The DNA for the CDR3 is TGTGCCATCAGCCTGGGACAGGGCGTGGGGCCCCAGCATTTT.

The rearrangement uses TRBV30 and TRBJ2-7; weak D call: TRBD2 (5 bases). There are 14 residues in the CDR3. The ends were cut back, 3 bases at V and 3 bases at J, with 15 bases in the middle. The germline V gene encodes CDR1 GTSNPN and CDR2 SVGIG (reference sequence). The CDR3 spells CAWSLAPLGYEQYF. The DNA of the CDR3 is TGTGCCTGGAGCCTAGCCCCGCTCGGCTACGAGCAGTACTTC. Based on the CDR3 plus reference TRBV30 and TRBJ2-7, the full variable domain is SQTIHQWPATLVQPVGSPLSLECTVEGTSNPNLYWYRQAAGRGLQLLFYSVGIGQISSEVPQNLSASRPQDRQFILSSKKLLLSDSGFYLCAWSLAPLGYEQYFGPGTRLTVT.

The V and J genes are TRBV6-1 and TRBJ1-4; tentatively, D is TRBD1 (5 bases). The CDR3 contains 12 residues. Germline CDR1 reads MNHNS; CDR2 reads SASEGT. V lost 5 bases to trimming and J lost 7 bases, with 8 bases between them. The CDR3 spells CASSRDGEKLFF. The CDR3 DNA follows: TGTGCCAGCAGTCGGGACGGTGAAAAACTGTTTTTT.

This clone has only one observation. The chain has TRBV7-6 and TRBJ2-5; D perhaps matches TRBD1 (5 bases). V dropped 3 bases and J dropped 2 bases, with 13 bases sitting between them. Germline V gene sequence: CDR1 SGHVS, CDR2 FNYEAQ. This CDR3 has 15 residues. The CDR3 here is CASSFLRGNQETQYF. The CDR3 bases are TGTGCCAGCAGCTTCTTAAGGGGAAATCAAGAGACCCAGTACTTC.

This chain uses TRBV9 with TRBJ2-7; D is possibly TRBD1 (6 bases). Germline lookup yields CDR1 SGDLS and CDR2 YYNGEE. This CDR3 is 17 amino acids long. V was cut by 3 bases and J by 1 base, with 20 bases left in between. CDR3 bases: TGTGCCAGCAGCGAGGGACCCATAGACAGGAAATCCTACGAGCAGTACTTC. Translating it yields CASSEGPIDRKSYEQYF.

This rearrangement joins TRBV28 to TRBJ1-2; possible D gene TRBD1, 5 bases. Germline assignment: CDR1 MDHEN and CDR2 SYDVKM. Between the trimmed V and J ends, which lost 3 bases and 4 bases, there was a span of 12 bases. There are 14 residues in the CDR3. Here the CDR3 reads CASSFGAETYGYTF. DNA of the CDR3: TGTGCCAGCAGTTTCGGGGCCGAAACCTATGGCTACACCTTC.

This rearrangement joins TRBV5-1 to TRBJ1-5; TRBD1 aligns across 7 bases. Germline V lookup: CDR1 SGHRS, CDR2 YFSETQ. This CDR3 is 14 amino acids long. J lost 4 bases, V lost 2 bases, and 3 bases had no gene match. CDR3 coding DNA: TGCGCCAGCAGCTTCGGGACAGAGAATCAGCCCCAGCATTTT. It is translated as CASSFGTENQPQHF.

CDR3 sequence (DNA): TGTGCCAGCAGCCCCCGACAGACGAACACCGGGGAGCTGTTTTTT. Its translation is CASSPRQTNTGELFF. This sequence joins TRBV7-3 and TRBJ2-2; D might be TRBD1 (5 bases). The CDR3 runs to 15 residues. Germline CDR1 and CDR2: SGHTA and FQGTGA. Trimming removed 5 bases from V and 0 bases from J, with 10 bases in between.

This CDR3 is CASSPGAGDQPQHF. CDR3 nucleotide sequence: TGTGCCAGCTCACCAGGGGCGGGGGATCAGCCCCAGCATTTT. The chain carries TRBV18 and TRBJ1-5, with a weak D call TRBD1 (5 bases). V gave up 2 bases and J gave up 5 bases, with 10 bases separating them. Germline CDR1 and CDR2: KGHSH and LQKENI. The CDR3 sequence is 14 residues long.

This sequence joins TRBV28 and TRBJ1-2; 8 bases agree with TRBD1. CDR1 is MDHEN and CDR2 is SYDVKM in the germline V gene. The CDR3 contains 15 residues. V lost 6 bases, J lost 4 bases, and 10 bases stayed unmatched. The CDR3 coding sequence is TGTGCCAGCAGGGTACCGACAGGGGTATCCTATGGCTACACCTTC. Translating it yields CASRVPTGVSYGYTF.

V is TRBV2 and J is TRBJ2-2; D remains unclear. CDR3 size: 14 residues. V gave up 10 bases and J gave up 8 bases, with 20 bases separating them. Germline V gene lookup returns CDR1 SNHLY and CDR2 FYNNEI. The CDR3: CATYPQAPVGELFF. In DNA form, the CDR3 reads TGTGCCACCTACCCGCAGGCTCCGGTGGGGGAGCTGTTTTTT. The full variable domain, with the rest looked up from reference TRBV2 and TRBJ2-2, is EPEVTQTPSHQVTQMGQEVILRCVPISNHLYFYWYRQILGQKVEFLVSFYNNEISEKSEIFDDQFSVERPDGSNFTLKIRSTKLEDSAMYFCATYPQAPVGELFFGEGSRLTVL.

The chain couples TRBV29-1 to TRBJ1-5; the match to TRBD1 covers 8 bases. This CDR3 is 14 amino acids long. The germline CDR1 and CDR2 sequences are SQVTM and ANQGSEA. V lost 5 bases and J lost 1; bases outside the gene matches: 4. The CDR3 loop is CSVWTGISNQPQHF. The CDR3 DNA reads TGCAGCGTTTGGACAGGGATCAGCAATCAGCCCCAGCATTTT.

This chain joins TRBV7-9 and TRBJ1-4; the match to TRBD1 covers 8 bases. The length of the CDR3 is 14 residues. From germline, CDR1 is SEHNR and CDR2 FQNEAQ (reference sequence). V shed 4 bases and J 7 bases; nucleotides not matched to a gene: 5. In nucleotides, the CDR3 is TGTGCCAGCAGCTCCCGGACAGGGAGTGAAAAACTGTTTTTT. Translation: CASSSRTGSEKLFF.

This clone was picked up one time. The chain carries TRBV5-4 and TRBJ2-2; tentatively, D is TRBD2 (6 bases). V was shortened by 0 bases and J by 13 bases, with 10 bases between the two germline ends. This CDR3 contains 12 residues. CDR1 is SGHNT, CDR2 YYREEE, per germline (reference sequence). In DNA, the CDR3 is TGTGCCAGCAGCTTGGGACTAGGTGGGCTGTTTTTT. Its protein product is CASSLGLGGLFF. The full variable domain, in which reference TRBV5-4 and TRBJ2-2 provide the parts outside the CDR3, is ETGVTQSPTHLIKTRGQQVTLRCSSQSGHNTVSWYQQALGQGPQFIFQYYREEENGRGNFPPRFSGLQFPNYSSELNVNALELDDSALYLCASSLGLGGLFFGEGSRLTVL.

J is TRBJ1-6 and V is TRBV7-2; D possibly corresponds to TRBD1 (5 bases). This CDR3 comprises 15 residues. The germline gives CDR1 SGHTA, CDR2 FQGNSA. The V end was cut by 5 bases, the J end by 10 bases, with 18 bases between. The CDR3 loop is CASSTDPGSGSPLHF. The CDR3 DNA sequence: TGTGCCAGCAGCACAGACCCAGGGTCGGGGTCACCCCTCCACTTT. The variable domain in full, completed from reference TRBV7-2 and TRBJ1-6, reads GAGVSQSPSNKVTEKGKDVELRCDPISGHTALYWYRQSLGQGLEFLIYFQGNSAPDKSGLPSDRFSAERTGGSVSTLTIQRTQQEDSAVYLCASSTDPGSGSPLHFGNGTRLTVT.

This chain connects TRBV18 to TRBJ2-7, with D maybe TRBD1 (5 bases). The CDR3 has 15 amino acids. In germline, CDR1 is KGHSH, CDR2 LQKENI. V lost 2 bases and J 6 bases, leaving 17 bases between the germline ends. The CDR3 reads CASSPGSQEAGEQYF. CDR3 DNA sequence: TGTGCCAGCTCACCAGGTTCACAGGAAGCTGGCGAGCAGTACTTC. Together with reference TRBV18 and TRBJ2-7, the CDR3 gives the full variable domain: NAGVMQNPRHLVRRRGQEARLRCSPMKGHSHVYWYRQLPEEGLKFMVYLQKENIIDESGMPKERFSAEFPKEGPSILRIQQVVRGDSAAYFCASSPGSQEAGEQYFGPGTRLTVT.

The chain couples TRBV28 to TRBJ1-1; the D gene is possibly TRBD1 (5 bases). V shed 0 bases and J shed 0 bases, with 8 bases lying between them. Germline values: CDR1 MDHEN, CDR2 SYDVKM. This CDR3 is built from 15 residues. CDR3 bases: TGTGCCAGCAGTTTATGGGGGGAAATGAACACTGAAGCTTTCTTT. Its translation is CASSLWGEMNTEAFF.